The next 21 T cell receptor beta chains were all read from a single sample in a study of regulatory dendritic cells for organ transplantation. Sorted T cells were CFSE-labeled and cultured approximately five days with allogeneic regulatory or mature dendritic cells at 1:10. These receptors lack a known antigen. This table comes from immunoSEQ multiplex PCR, and its TCRdb copy is limited to in-frame clones, with some not included. This sample has about 12,000 clones, with roughly 91% found just once. The sample was naive CD8+ T cells from blood cultured with dendritic cells. Subset denoted: CD45RA+ naive T cells. The receptors shown here come from a human donor in good health.

On this clone: The sample contains more than one DNA sequence encoding this CDR3. The rearrangement links TRBV5-1 to TRBJ2-3, with D hard to call. Trimming removed 2 bases at V and 0 bases at J, with 4 bases between. The CDR3 contains 13 residues. Germline V CDR1 and CDR2: SGHRS, YFSETQ. The CDR3, as DNA: TGCGCCAGCAGCTTTCCTAGCACAGATACGCAGTATTTT. Protein product: CASSFPSTDTQYF.

The chain uses TRBV11-2 and TRBJ2-4; D may be TRBD2 (6 bases). Trimming pared 4 bases from V and 12 bases from J, leaving 13 bases between. The CDR3 loop spans 12 amino acids. The germline V gene encodes CDR1 SGHAT and CDR2 FQNNGV. CDR3 nucleotide sequence: TGTGCCAGCAGCTCGGGACTTCACGGTCAGTACTTC. It codes for CASSSGLHGQYF.

The rearrangement joins TRBV2 to TRBJ2-3; 7 bases match TRBD2. The CDR3 spans 17 residues. With 3 bases clipped from V and 1 base from J, the junction kept 10 bases outside the gene matches. Germline CDR1 SNHLY, CDR2 FYNNEI. This CDR3 is CASSDPRGGMGTDTQYF. The CDR3 DNA reads TGTGCCAGCAGTGATCCCCGCGGGGGTATGGGCACAGATACGCAGTATTTT.

The chain recombines TRBV4-2 with TRBJ1-2; no clear D. Germline V gene lookup returns CDR1 LGHNA and CDR2 YNFKEQ. The length of the CDR3 is 14 residues. V was clipped by 2 bases and J by 0 bases, with 7 bases between them. The CDR3 sequence: CASSQTGANYGYTF. CDR3 sequence (DNA): TGTGCCAGCAGCCAAACTGGAGCTAACTATGGCTACACCTTC.

The V call is TRBV4-1, the J call TRBJ2-1; D possibly corresponds to TRBD1 (5 bases). This CDR3 is 15 amino acids long. Trimming cost V 0 bases and J 9 bases, with 15 bases left between them. CDR1 is MGHRA and CDR2 is YSYEKL in the germline V gene. The chain's CDR3 is CASSQDSGQSGEQFF. The CDR3 DNA sequence: TGCGCCAGCAGCCAAGATTCAGGGCAATCGGGTGAGCAGTTCTTC.

The rearrangement links TRBV5-4 to TRBJ2-2, with TRBD1 matching over 10 bases. This CDR3 spans 14 amino acids. J gave up 5 bases and V 3 bases, and 1 base lay outside the gene matches. Germline CDR1 is SGHNT and CDR2 is YYREEE (reference sequence). DNA for the CDR3: TGTGCCAGCAGCTGGGACAGGGGTACCGGGGAGCTGTTTTTT. Amino acid sequence: CASSWDRGTGELFF.

The chain recombines TRBV28 with TRBJ2-5, with D unresolved. The CDR3 runs 12 residues. Looked up from germline, CDR1 is MDHEN and CDR2 is SYDVKM. Deletions cut 3 bases from V and 5 bases from J, with 7 bases between. The CDR3 DNA sequence: TGTGCCAGCAGTTTCGCCGGGGAGACCCAGTACTTC. This encodes CASSFAGETQYF.

The rearrangement uses TRBV25-1 and TRBJ1-5, with no clear D. This CDR3 region has 15 residues. The V gene's germline CDR1 is MGHDK and CDR2 SYGVNS. The ends were cut back, 7 bases at V and 4 bases at J, with 17 bases in the middle. CDR3 DNA sequence: TGTGCCAGCACCCTAAAGCGCAGAAAAAATCAGCCCCAGCATTTT. Amino acid sequence: CASTLKRRKNQPQHF.

The chain carries TRBV9 and TRBJ2-3, with 7 nucleotides matching TRBD1. Trimming at V came to 3 bases and at J to 4 bases, leaving 8 bases not matched to a gene. The CDR3 totals 15 residues. Germline-derived CDR1 and CDR2 are SGDLS and YYNGEE. In nucleotides, the CDR3 is TGTGCCAGCAGCGGATCGGGACAGTTATCAGATACGCAGTATTTT. Amino acids: CASSGSGQLSDTQYF.

V and J are TRBV4-2 and TRBJ1-2; D remains unclear. Trimming pared 4 bases from V and 2 bases from J, leaving 8 bases between. The CDR3 extends over 13 amino acids. The germline gives CDR1 LGHNA, CDR2 YNFKEQ. The chain's CDR3 is CASSRGGNYGYTF. For the CDR3, the DNA is TGTGCCAGCAGCCGAGGAGGGAACTATGGCTACACCTTC.

V is TRBV29-1 and J is TRBJ2-7, with unresolved D. This CDR3 spans 12 amino acids. V lost 6 bases and J 4 bases, leaving 13 bases between the germline ends. The germline V gene has CDR1 SQVTM and CDR2 ANQGSEA. The CDR3 DNA sequence: TGCAGCGTAGGTACGAGCACTTACGAGCAGTACTTC. Amino acids: CSVGTSTYEQYF.

This chain uses TRBV19 with TRBJ1-5; TRBD1 might be the D (6 bases). Germline CDR1 reads LNHDA; CDR2 reads SQIVND (reference sequence). This CDR3 has 15 amino acids. Between the trimmed V and J ends, which lost 6 bases and 3 bases, there was a span of 15 bases. In DNA form, the CDR3 reads TGTGCCAGTAGCCTCTATACAGGGTCCAATCAGCCCCAGCATTTT. It is translated as CASSLYTGSNQPQHF.

The V call is TRBV9, the J call TRBJ2-5; possibly TRBD1 for D (5 bases). Deletions cut 1 base from V and 5 bases from J, with 9 bases between. CDR1 is SGDLS and CDR2 is YYNGEE in the germline V gene. This CDR3 has 13 residues. The CDR3 bases are TGTGCCAGCAGCGTATCAGGGCCGGAGACCCAGTACTTC. This translates into CASSVSGPETQYF.

The J gene is TRBJ2-1, the V gene TRBV4-3, with D uncertain. Germline lookup yields CDR1 LGHNA and CDR2 YSLEER. Trimming stripped 1 base from V and 2 bases from J, with 15 bases between. The CDR3 runs 17 residues. The CDR3 loop reads CASSQGVGPFPYNEQFF. Here the CDR3 DNA reads TGCGCCAGCAGCCAAGGGGTTGGTCCCTTCCCCTACAATGAGCAGTTCTTC.

The gene calls are TRBV4-3 and TRBJ2-3; tentatively, D is TRBD1 (7 bases). The CDR3 covers 18 residues. Germline V lookup: CDR1 LGHNA, CDR2 YSLEER. Between the trimmed V and J ends, which lost 4 bases and 7 bases, there was a span of 27 bases. CDR3 DNA: TGCGCCAGCAGCCTCACAACGGGGTTTGGGCAGGGGGGAAATACGCAGTATTTT. This encodes CASSLTTGFGQGGNTQYF.

This clone appeared a few times. The chain carries TRBV5-4 and TRBJ2-7; D ambiguous. Looked up from germline, CDR1 is SGHNT and CDR2 is YYREEE (reference sequence). V was cut by 0 bases and J by 5 bases, with 3 bases left in between. The CDR3 covers 11 residues. The CDR3 is CASSLEHEQYF. The CDR3 region has the DNA TGTGCCAGCAGCTTGGAACACGAGCAGTACTTC.

The rearrangement uses TRBV4-1 and TRBJ2-1; D not certain. V was trimmed by 1 base and J by 12 bases, leaving 13 bases between them. Germline assignment: CDR1 MGHRA and CDR2 YSYEKL. The CDR3 has 13 amino acids. The CDR3 region has the DNA TGCGCCAGCAGCCAAGGAAACTCCCTCGTGCAGTTCTTC. Protein sequence: CASSQGNSLVQFF.

The chain recombines TRBV4-3 with TRBJ2-1; TRBD1 is a possible D gene (5 bases). This CDR3 contains 16 residues. The germline V gene encodes CDR1 LGHNA and CDR2 YSLEER. Trimming left V 1 base short and J 7 bases short, with 17 bases between. The CDR3 loop is CASSQAPLGPENEQFF. The CDR3 DNA is TGCGCCAGCAGCCAAGCCCCCCTGGGGCCGGAAAATGAGCAGTTCTTC.

This CDR3 is CASSLDQGARRSEKYF. The CDR3 nucleotides read TGTGCCAGCAGCTTGGACCAGGGGGCGCGGAGATCGGAAAAGTATTTT. The chain couples TRBV7-9 to TRBJ2-3; 8 bases are shared with TRBD1. The CDR3 has 16 amino acids. The trim removed 3 bases at V and 13 bases at J, leaving 18 bases unmatched. The germline gives CDR1 SEHNR, CDR2 FQNEAQ (reference sequence).

The rearrangement links TRBV7-8 to TRBJ2-1; no clear D gene. Trimming stripped 5 bases from V and 0 bases from J, with 8 bases between. This CDR3 region has 14 residues. CDR1 and CDR2 from the germline V gene are SGHVS and FQNEAQ. The CDR3 DNA follows: TGTGCCAGCAGCCTGTGGGGCTCCTACAATGAGCAGTTCTTC. Protein sequence: CASSLWGSYNEQFF.

The gene calls are TRBV6-5 and TRBJ1-2; D not certain. CDR1 MNHEY and CDR2 SVGAGI come from the germline V gene. CDR3 length: 13 residues. Trimming removed 7 bases from V and 5 bases from J, with 14 bases in between. The CDR3 coding sequence is TGTGCCAGCACCATTGGCCGGTTTTATGGCTACACCTTC. Its protein product is CASTIGRFYGYTF.